This is a list of T cell receptor beta chains from one sample in a study of tumor T cells in aggressive B-cell lymphoma. TCRdb's table, derived via immunoSEQ multiplex PCR, lists solely in-frame clones and lacks some. The sample shows some 10,000 clones, roughly 90% of them seen only once. The sequencing input was tumor tissue. All receptors derive from an adult with diffuse large B cell lymphoma. Each CDR3 is given without its conserved first and last residue. The order of the fields is J gene, D gene, V gene, CDR3 protein. D genes are given only for firm matches.

j_gene: TRBJ2-7; d_gene: .; v_gene: TRBV27; CDR3aa: ASRSGSYEQY
j_gene: TRBJ2-7; d_gene: TRBD1; v_gene: TRBV25-1; CDR3aa: ASSARRGTYEQY
j_gene: TRBJ2-7; d_gene: .; v_gene: TRBV28; CDR3aa: ASSFLAYEQY
j_gene: TRBJ1-1; d_gene: TRBD1; v_gene: TRBV18; CDR3aa: ASSLTGTGILTEAF
j_gene: TRBJ1-1; d_gene: .; v_gene: TRBV11-1; CDR3aa: ASSLTDNPNTEAF
j_gene: TRBJ2-1; d_gene: .; v_gene: TRBV4-2; CDR3aa: ASSQAPGNEQF
j_gene: TRBJ2-1; d_gene: TRBD1; v_gene: TRBV5-1; CDR3aa: ASSPWDGQGAGNEQF
j_gene: TRBJ2-1; d_gene: .; v_gene: TRBV6-6; CDR3aa: ASSSGSRSSYNEQF
j_gene: TRBJ2-4; d_gene: .; v_gene: TRBV29-1; CDR3aa: SVTVNLAKNIQY
j_gene: TRBJ2-1; d_gene: TRBD2; v_gene: TRBV6-5; CDR3aa: ASSSLAGGNNEQF
j_gene: TRBJ1-1; d_gene: TRBD1; v_gene: TRBV18; CDR3aa: ASSPFGTENTEAF
j_gene: TRBJ2-2; d_gene: TRBD2; v_gene: TRBV11-2; CDR3aa: ASSLLAGVWTGELF
j_gene: TRBJ1-2; d_gene: .; v_gene: TRBV6-1; CDR3aa: ASSVSPDSSYGYT
j_gene: TRBJ2-7; d_gene: .; v_gene: TRBV28; CDR3aa: ASSQGDTYEQY